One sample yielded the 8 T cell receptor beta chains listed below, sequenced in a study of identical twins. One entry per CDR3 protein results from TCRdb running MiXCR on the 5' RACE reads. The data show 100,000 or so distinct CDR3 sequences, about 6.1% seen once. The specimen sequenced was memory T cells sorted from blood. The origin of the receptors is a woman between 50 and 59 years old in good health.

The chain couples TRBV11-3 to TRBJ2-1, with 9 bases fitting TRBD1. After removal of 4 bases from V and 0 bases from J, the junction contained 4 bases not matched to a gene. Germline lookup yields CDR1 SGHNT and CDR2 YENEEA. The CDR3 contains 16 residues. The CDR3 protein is CASSSWDRDSYNEQFF. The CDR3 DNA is TGTGCCAGCAGCTCTTGGGACAGGGACTCCTACAATGAGCAGTTCTTC.

The CDR3 DNA reads as TGTGCCTGGAGTCCGACAGGGGGAATTAGGAGCTACACCTTC. This encodes CAWSPTGGIRSYTF. The J gene is TRBJ1-2, the V gene TRBV30; 9 bases are shared with TRBD1. V shed 2 bases, J shed 9 bases, and the junction held 10 bases outside the gene matches. CDR1 is GTSNPN, CDR2 SVGIG, per germline (reference sequence). The CDR3 spans 14 residues.

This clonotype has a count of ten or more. Here the CDR3 reads CASRSAPPGAHEKLFF. DNA for the CDR3: TGTGCCAGCAGAAGTGCCCCTCCGGGGGCGCATGAAAAACTGTTTTTT. The chain employs TRBV5-5 and TRBJ1-4; perhaps TRBD1 as D (6 bases). Trimming took off 5 bases at V and 6 bases at J, with 20 bases between the two ends. Germline CDR1 and CDR2: SGHKS and YYEKEE (reference sequence). There are 16 residues in the CDR3.

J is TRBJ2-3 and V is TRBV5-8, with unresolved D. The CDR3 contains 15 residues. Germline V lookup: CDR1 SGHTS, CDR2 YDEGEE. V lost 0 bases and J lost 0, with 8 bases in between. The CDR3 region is CASSLVAVSTDTQYF. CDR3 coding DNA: TGTGCCAGCAGCTTGGTCGCAGTTAGCACAGATACGCAGTATTTT.

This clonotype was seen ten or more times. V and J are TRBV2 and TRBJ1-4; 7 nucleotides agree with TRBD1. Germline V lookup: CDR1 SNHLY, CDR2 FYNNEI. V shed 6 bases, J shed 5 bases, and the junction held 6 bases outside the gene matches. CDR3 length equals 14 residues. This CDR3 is CASSGTDFNEKLFF. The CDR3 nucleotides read TGTGCCAGCAGCGGGACAGATTTCAATGAAAAACTGTTTTTT.

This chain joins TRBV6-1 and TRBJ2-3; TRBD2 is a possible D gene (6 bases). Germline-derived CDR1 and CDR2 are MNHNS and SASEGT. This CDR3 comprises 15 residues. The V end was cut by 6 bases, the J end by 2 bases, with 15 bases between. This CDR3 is CASSLTIAVTDTQYF. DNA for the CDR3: TGTGCCAGCAGCCTAACTATAGCGGTCACAGATACGCAGTATTTT.

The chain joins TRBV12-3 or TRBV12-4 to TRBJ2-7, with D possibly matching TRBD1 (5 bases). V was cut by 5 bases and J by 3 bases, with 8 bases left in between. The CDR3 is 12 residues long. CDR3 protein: CASSRRGYEQYF. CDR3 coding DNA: TGTGCCAGCAGTCGAAGGGGCTACGAGCAGTACTTC.

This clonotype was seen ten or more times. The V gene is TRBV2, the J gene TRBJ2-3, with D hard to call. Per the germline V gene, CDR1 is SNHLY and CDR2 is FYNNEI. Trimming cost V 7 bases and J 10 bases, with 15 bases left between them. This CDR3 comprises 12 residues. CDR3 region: CASKLVLSAQYF. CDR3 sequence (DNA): TGTGCCAGCAAGCTGGTTTTGAGCGCGCAGTATTTT. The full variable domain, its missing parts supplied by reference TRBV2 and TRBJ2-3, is EPEVTQTPSHQVTQMGQEVILRCVPISNHLYFYWYRQILGQKVEFLVSFYNNEISEKSEIFDDQFSVERPDGSNFTLKIRSTKLEDSAMYFCASKLVLSAQYFGPGTRLTVL.